Below, 20 T cell receptor beta chains from the same sample are listed, as sequenced in a study of T cell responses to AZD1222 COVID-19 vaccine. Sequencing was performed with immunoSEQ multiplex PCR; in TCRdb, only in-frame clones are kept and a portion is missing. This sample has tens of thousands of clones, with around nine tenths found just once. The input for sequencing was peripheral blood, taken on day 0 of MenACWY control vaccination. These TCRs come from an adult in good health.

This clone was recorded once. The chain joins TRBV24-1 to TRBJ2-3; no firm D call. This CDR3 comprises 12 residues. The V end was cut by 4 bases, the J end by 4 bases, with 5 bases between. Germline lookup yields CDR1 KGHDR and CDR2 SFDVKD. The chain's CDR3 is CATSEDSDTQYF. Here the CDR3 DNA reads TGTGCCACCAGTGAGGATTCAGATACGCAGTATTTT.

J is TRBJ2-7 and V is TRBV4-1, with a possible D match to TRBD2 (5 bases). The CDR3 totals 13 residues. V lost 4 bases, J lost 2 bases, and 9 bases lay in between. Germline CDR1 reads MGHRA; CDR2 reads YSYEKL. The CDR3 loop is CASSPGMAYEQYF. In DNA, the CDR3 is TGCGCCAGCAGCCCCGGGATGGCCTACGAGCAGTACTTC.

V and J are TRBV13 and TRBJ1-2; 7 bases are a match to TRBD1. This CDR3 region has 15 residues. Germline V gene lookup returns CDR1 PRHDT and CDR2 FYEKMQ (reference sequence). The V and J ends lost 5 bases and 3 bases, in that order; junction bases with no gene match: 9. CDR3: CASSPGQSDHYGYTF. The DNA of the CDR3 is TGTGCCAGCAGCCCGGGACAGTCGGATCACTATGGCTACACCTTC.

This clone was observed a few times. This chain uses TRBV6-5 with TRBJ1-2; D is unresolved. The germline V gene encodes CDR1 MNHEY and CDR2 SVGAGI. This CDR3 comprises 15 residues. Trimming removed 8 bases at V and 1 base at J, with 17 bases between. The chain's CDR3 is CASQIDGRNNYGYTF. CDR3 sequence (DNA): TGTGCCAGCCAAATTGACGGAAGAAATAACTATGGCTACACCTTC.

CDR3 sequence (DNA): TGTGCCACCAGGACAGGGAACACTGAAGCTTTCTTT. Amino acid sequence: CATRTGNTEAFF. J is TRBJ1-1 and V is TRBV10-3; 7 positions agree with TRBD1. Germline V lookup: CDR1 ENHRY, CDR2 SYGVKD. The CDR3 length is 12 residues. The V and J ends lost 10 bases and 1 base, in that order; junction bases with no gene match: 3.

The genes are TRBV7-9 and TRBJ2-2; D unclear. Per the germline V gene, CDR1 is SEHNR and CDR2 is FQNEAQ (reference sequence). CDR3 length equals 14 residues. V lost 3 bases and J 3 bases, leaving 8 bases between the germline ends. The CDR3 loop reads CASSFSRYTGELFF. The CDR3 DNA is TGTGCCAGCAGCTTTAGCCGATACACCGGGGAGCTGTTTTTT.

J is TRBJ1-5 and V is TRBV6-5; unclear D gene. Trimming cost V 7 bases and J 7 bases, with 14 bases left between them. Germline-derived CDR1 and CDR2 are MNHEY and SVGAGI. This CDR3 is 13 amino acids long. The CDR3 DNA is TGTGCCAGCATTTGGAGTTCGGGCCAGCCCCAGCATTTT. Its translation: CASIWSSGQPQHF.

The genes are TRBV10-2 and TRBJ2-5, with a weak D call TRBD2 (7 bases). The CDR3 spans 14 residues. Germline assignment: CDR1 WSHSY and CDR2 SAAADI. V gave up 8 bases and J gave up 4 bases, with 17 bases separating them. CDR3 sequence (DNA): TGCGCCAGCGGTCTAGGGGGGGCCGCAGAGACCCAGTACTTC. It yields the protein CASGLGGAAETQYF.

V gene TRBV6-5 combines with J gene TRBJ1-1, with a tentative D call TRBD1 (5 bases). From germline, CDR1 is MNHEY and CDR2 SVGAGI. CDR3 length: 12 residues. V dropped 6 bases and J dropped 11 bases, with 16 bases sitting between them. CDR3 DNA sequence: TGTGCCAGCAGAGCTGAGTACGGGGACGCTTTCTTT. Amino acids: CASRAEYGDAFF.

V and J are TRBV6-5 and TRBJ2-2; no clear D gene. The CDR3 has 13 residues. In germline, CDR1 is MNHEY, CDR2 SVGAGI. V lost 0 bases and J 9 bases, leaving 8 bases between the germline ends. CDR3 protein: CASSYSLRRELFF. CDR3 sequence (DNA): TGTGCCAGCAGTTACTCGCTCCGGCGGGAGCTGTTTTTT.

Only one count was recorded for this clone. The rearrangement uses TRBV6-5 and TRBJ1-3, with D tentatively TRBD1 (5 bases). CDR1 and CDR2 (germline): MNHEY, SVGAGI. Trimming took 8 bases from V and 2 from J, leaving 13 bases between them. This CDR3 has 14 amino acids. CDR3 residues: CASSAGGAGNTIYF. CDR3 DNA: TGTGCCAGCTCGGCCGGAGGGGCTGGAAACACCATATATTTT.

A few counts support this clone. This chain joins TRBV7-2 and TRBJ2-3, with D unclear. With 3 bases removed from V and 2 bases from J, the gap between germline ends came to 3 bases. Germline V gene sequence: CDR1 SGHTA, CDR2 FQGNSA. CDR3 length equals 12 residues. The CDR3 bases are TGTGCCAGCAGCTTCTTCACAGATACGCAGTATTTT. It encodes CASSFFTDTQYF. Drawing the rest from reference TRBV7-2 and TRBJ2-3, the complete variable domain is GAGVSQSPSNKVTEKGKDVELRCDPISGHTALYWYRQSLGQGLEFLIYFQGNSAPDKSGLPSDRFSAERTGGSVSTLTIQRTQQEDSAVYLCASSFFTDTQYFGPGTRLTVL.

This chain connects TRBV19 to TRBJ2-5; D may be TRBD2 (7 bases). The CDR3 is 14 amino acids. In germline, CDR1 is LNHDA, CDR2 SQIVND (reference sequence). The ends were cut back, 5 bases at V and 2 bases at J, with 12 bases in the middle. The CDR3 DNA sequence: TGTGCCAGTAGTGGCGGGGGACATCAAGAGACCCAGTACTTC. It translates to CASSGGGHQETQYF.

The J gene is TRBJ1-3, the V gene TRBV27; 8 bases are a match to TRBD1. The V gene's germline CDR1 is MNHEY and CDR2 SMNVEV (reference sequence). Losses at the gene ends were 5 bases for V and 0 bases for J; bases not matched to a gene: 6. The CDR3 loop spans 16 amino acids. The CDR3 loop reads CASSEAGGHSGNTIYF. For the CDR3, the DNA is TGTGCCAGCAGTGAAGCAGGGGGCCACTCTGGAAACACCATATATTTT.

The V gene is TRBV3-1 (or the pseudogene TRBV3-2), the J gene TRBJ1-4; D might be TRBD1 (5 bases). The CDR3 sequence is 16 residues long. The germline V gene has CDR1 LGHDT and CDR2 YNNKEL (reference sequence). With 4 bases removed from V and 8 bases from J, the gap between germline ends came to 20 bases. For the CDR3, the DNA is TGTGCCAGCAGCCCCCAGGATGGGGCCCTTGGGGAAAAACTGTTTTTT. Translated: CASSPQDGALGEKLFF.

The chain joins TRBV11-2 to TRBJ1-2, with a tentative D call TRBD1 (6 bases). Per the germline V gene, CDR1 is SGHAT and CDR2 is FQNNGV. The CDR3 spans 15 residues. V gave up 7 bases and J gave up 6 bases, with 21 bases separating them. The CDR3 coding sequence is TGTGCCAGCACCTCTAACCGCCGGACAGCGGATGGCTACACCTTC. This encodes CASTSNRRTADGYTF.

The chain links TRBV6-5 to TRBJ2-7; possibly TRBD2 for D (6 bases). Per the germline V gene, CDR1 is MNHEY and CDR2 is SVGAGI. The CDR3 consists of 15 residues. Trimming took 2 bases from V and 2 from J, leaving 13 bases between them. CDR3 DNA sequence: TGTGCCAGCAGTTACGACGGGAGCCAAACCTACGAGCAGTACTTC. Residues: CASSYDGSQTYEQYF.

V is TRBV27 and J is TRBJ2-1, with 9 positions matching TRBD2. This CDR3 region has 16 residues. Germline CDR1 reads MNHEY; CDR2 reads SMNVEV (reference sequence). Losses at the gene ends were 7 bases for V and 0 bases for J; bases not matched to a gene: 7. The CDR3 region is CASNPLAGTSYNEQFF. The CDR3 DNA reads TGTGCCAGCAATCCCCTAGCGGGAACCTCCTACAATGAGCAGTTCTTC.

The rearrangement joins TRBV6-5 to TRBJ1-5; D remains unclear. V gave up 2 bases and J gave up 6 bases, with 11 bases separating them. The length of the CDR3 is 14 residues. CDR1 MNHEY and CDR2 SVGAGI come from the germline V gene. CDR3 protein: CASSYIRYSQPQHF. The CDR3 region has the DNA TGTGCCAGCAGTTACATCAGGTATAGTCAGCCCCAGCATTTT.

The chain employs TRBV3-1 (or the pseudogene TRBV3-2) and TRBJ2-7; possibly TRBD1 or TRBD2 for D (5 bases each). The CDR3 sequence is 13 residues long. Germline V gene lookup returns CDR1 LGHDT and CDR2 YNNKEL (reference sequence). V lost 6 bases and J 6 bases, leaving 15 bases between the germline ends. CDR3 loop: CASRWWDPCEQYF. The DNA for the CDR3 is TGTGCCAGCAGGTGGTGGGACCCCTGCGAGCAGTACTTC.